A single sample gave rise to the 24 T cell receptor beta chains below, sequenced in a study of cytomegalovirus exposure and HLA in healthy donors. The PCR was carried out with 60 Vbeta primers and 13 Jbeta primers. The repertoire was sequenced with immunoSEQ multiplex PCR; TCRdb's copy has only in-frame clones and lacks some. The sample shows roughly 180,000 clones, less than 85% of them seen only once. What was sequenced was PBMCs. The source of these receptors is a male donor in good health and CMV-seronegative.

The chain recombines TRBV7-2 with TRBJ2-2; perhaps TRBD2 as D (6 bases). Trimming left V 5 bases short and J 6 bases short, with 16 bases between. This CDR3 spans 15 amino acids. Germline V lookup: CDR1 SGHTA, CDR2 FQGNSA. This CDR3 reads CASSSRGSFAGELFF. For the CDR3, the DNA is TGTGCCAGCAGCAGCCGGGGGTCCTTCGCCGGGGAGCTGTTTTTT.

The chain employs TRBV27 and TRBJ2-5, with TRBD1 matching 10 bases. The CDR3 runs to 13 residues. Per the germline V gene, CDR1 is MNHEY and CDR2 is SMNVEV (reference sequence). V shed 5 bases, J shed 10 bases, and the junction held 7 bases outside the gene matches. The CDR3 DNA follows: TGTGCCAGCAGTAGGACAGGGGGGCGGGACCAGTACTTC. Residues: CASSRTGGRDQYF.

This chain joins TRBV19 and TRBJ1-2; D ambiguous. This CDR3 contains 12 residues. Germline V gene lookup returns CDR1 LNHDA and CDR2 SQIVND (reference sequence). V lost 10 bases, J lost 2 bases, and 11 bases lay in between. CDR3 sequence reads: CATSGNNYGYTF. CDR3 in DNA: TGTGCCACCTCAGGCAACAACTATGGCTACACCTTC.

V and J are TRBV7-9 and TRBJ2-5, with 8 bases fitting TRBD2. This CDR3 has 14 amino acids. The V gene end was trimmed by 4 bases and the J gene end by 1 base; junction bases not matched to a gene: 2. CDR1 SEHNR and CDR2 FQNEAQ come from the germline V gene (reference sequence). CDR3 loop: CASSSAGAQETQYF. CDR3 DNA sequence: TGTGCCAGCAGCTCAGCGGGGGCCCAAGAGACCCAGTACTTC.

The chain is built from TRBV9 and TRBJ2-7, with 9 nucleotides matching TRBD2. CDR1 is SGDLS, CDR2 YYNGEE, per germline. This CDR3 region has 16 residues. V was clipped by 0 bases and J by 2 bases; unmatched bases: 6. The CDR3 nucleotides are TGTGCCAGCAGCGTAGGGGCTAGCGGGGTTACCTACGAGCAGTACTTC. This translates into CASSVGASGVTYEQYF.

This clone was observed a few times. The chain carries TRBV5-6 and TRBJ2-5, with 7 nucleotides matching TRBD2. Germline CDR1 SGHDT, CDR2 YYEEEE. V dropped 4 bases and J dropped 5; count of bases not matched to a gene: 8. CDR3 size: 14 residues. The CDR3 protein is CASSTGGGEETQYF. CDR3 in DNA: TGTGCCAGCAGCACGGGTGGGGGGGAGGAGACCCAGTACTTC.

In this sample, this clone turned up a few times. The gene calls are TRBV13 and TRBJ2-3; no clear D gene. This CDR3 has 11 residues. The germline V gene encodes CDR1 PRHDT and CDR2 FYEKMQ (reference sequence). V lost 3 bases, J lost 5 bases, and 3 bases lay in between. In nucleotides, the CDR3 is TGTGCCAGCAGCTTCAGAGATACGCAGTATTTT. It specifies CASSFRDTQYF.

This chain joins TRBV11-2 and TRBJ2-5; 9 nucleotides agree with TRBD2. V was clipped by 1 base and J by 1 base; unmatched bases: 7. The CDR3 is 17 residues long. Germline CDR1 and CDR2: SGHAT and FQNNGV. CDR3 protein: CASSLGFGGRGQETQYF. The CDR3 DNA sequence: TGTGCCAGCAGCTTAGGATTTGGCGGGAGGGGCCAAGAGACCCAGTACTTC.

This chain links TRBV5-1 with TRBJ1-2; 7 bases agree with TRBD1. The V gene end was trimmed by 5 bases and the J gene end by 3 bases; junction bases not matched to a gene: 4. Germline loops: CDR1 SGHRS, CDR2 YFSETQ. This CDR3 region has 13 residues. Written as DNA, the CDR3 is TGCGCCAGCAGTGCAGGGGGAGACTATGGCTACACCTTC. This encodes CASSAGGDYGYTF. Full variable domain (rest looked up from reference TRBV5-1 and TRBJ1-2): KAGVTQTPRYLIKTRGQQVTLSCSPISGHRSVSWYQQTPGQGLQFLFEYFSETQRNKGNFPGRFSGRQFSNSRSEMNVSTLELGDSALYLCASSAGGDYGYTFGSGTRLTVV.

There are a few counts of this clone. V is TRBV18 and J is TRBJ2-6; weak D call: TRBD1 (6 bases). V was clipped by 3 bases and J by 1 base, with 7 bases between them. Germline assignment: CDR1 KGHSH and CDR2 LQKENI. The CDR3 is 15 amino acids. This CDR3 is CASSPTGSGANVLTF. The CDR3 coding sequence is TGTGCCAGCTCACCCACAGGGTCTGGGGCCAACGTCCTGACTTTC.

The V gene is TRBV11-2, the J gene TRBJ2-1; D is uncertain. V was trimmed by 3 bases and J by 1 base, leaving 10 bases between them. Germline V gene sequence: CDR1 SGHAT, CDR2 FQNNGV. The CDR3 loop spans 15 amino acids. In DNA, the CDR3 is TGTGCCAGCAGCTTCTTTTATTCTTCCTACAATGAGCAGTTCTTC. It codes for CASSFFYSSYNEQFF.

This sequence joins TRBV7-9 and TRBJ1-3; no reliable D call. Deletions cut 8 bases from V and 0 bases from J, with 14 bases between. The CDR3 totals 15 residues. The germline V gene encodes CDR1 SEHNR and CDR2 FQNEAQ (reference sequence). CDR3 amino acids: CASPKGRGSGNTIYF. CDR3 nucleotides: TGTGCCAGCCCCAAAGGTCGGGGCTCTGGAAACACCATATATTTT.

The chain has TRBV7-9 and TRBJ1-4; 9 bases match TRBD1. Germline CDR1 is SEHNR and CDR2 is FQNEAQ (reference sequence). The CDR3 extends over 15 amino acids. V dropped 5 bases and J dropped 6; count of bases not matched to a gene: 7. CDR3 sequence reads: CASSLTGGGDEKLFF. The CDR3 DNA follows: TGTGCCAGCAGCCTAACAGGGGGCGGGGATGAAAAACTGTTTTTT.

V usage is TRBV7-3 and J usage is TRBJ2-1; D is possibly TRBD1 (7 bases). CDR3 length equals 12 residues. CDR1 and CDR2 from the germline V gene are SGHTA and FQGTGA. Trimming removed 5 bases from V and 14 bases from J, with 16 bases in between. CDR3 coding DNA: TGTGCCAGCAGCAAGCAGGGGGGACCGAAGTTCTTC. Amino acids: CASSKQGGPKFF.

The V gene is TRBV5-4, the J gene TRBJ2-5; no firm D call. Germline V gene lookup returns CDR1 SGHNT and CDR2 YYREEE (reference sequence). The CDR3 loop spans 12 amino acids. The V end was cut by 1 base, the J end by 3 bases, with 4 bases between. CDR3 in DNA: TGTGCCAGCAGCTTGCCTAAAGAGACCCAGTACTTC. Amino acid sequence: CASSLPKETQYF.

The V call is TRBV7-9, the J call TRBJ2-7, with TRBD1 as a possible D gene (6 bases). CDR1 and CDR2 (germline): SEHNR, FQNEAQ (reference sequence). Trimming shortened V by 2 bases and J by 3 bases, and 11 bases separated the two germline ends. The CDR3 length is 14 residues. The CDR3 DNA reads TGTGCCAGCAGCTTACGGACAGATTACTACGAGCAGTACTTC. As protein: CASSLRTDYYEQYF.

This sequence joins TRBV15 and TRBJ1-1; D is undetermined. The V end lost 0 bases, the J end lost 3 bases, and 11 bases lay between the germline ends. Germline values: CDR1 LNHNV, CDR2 YYDKDF (reference sequence). This CDR3 has 15 residues. CDR3 sequence (DNA): TGTGCCACCAGCAGAGATCGTGTGGTAGACACTGAAGCTTTCTTT. It is translated as CATSRDRVVDTEAFF.

Regarding this clone: A read error may produce the germline difference seen at one junction end. The chain joins TRBV7-9 to TRBJ1-3; 7 positions agree with TRBD1. This CDR3 is built from 14 residues. CDR1 SEHNR and CDR2 FQNEAQ come from the germline V gene (reference sequence). Here the CDR3 reads CSSSPTGTGNTIYF. CDR3 coding DNA: TGTTCCAGCAGCCCGACAGGGACTGGAAACACCATATATTTT.

The rearrangement links TRBV18 to TRBJ1-1; D is perhaps TRBD1 (6 bases). This CDR3 is built from 13 residues. CDR1 KGHSH and CDR2 LQKENI come from the germline V gene. Trimming removed 2 bases at V and 5 bases at J, with 9 bases between. CDR3 nucleotide sequence: TGTGCCAGCTCACCAAAGGGGGGGACTGAAGCTTTCTTT. Protein product: CASSPKGGTEAFF.

This chain joins TRBV5-1 and TRBJ2-7; 8 bases map to TRBD1. There are 15 residues in the CDR3. V was pared by 2 bases and J by 5 bases, with 9 bases of the junction left unmatched. The V gene's germline CDR1 is SGHRS and CDR2 YFSETQ. CDR3 sequence reads: CASSFNRGTLDEQYF. The CDR3, as DNA: TGCGCCAGCAGCTTCAACAGGGGGACTTTGGACGAGCAGTACTTC. The whole variable domain, remainder taken from reference TRBV5-1 and TRBJ2-7, is KAGVTQTPRYLIKTRGQQVTLSCSPISGHRSVSWYQQTPGQGLQFLFEYFSETQRNKGNFPGRFSGRQFSNSRSEMNVSTLELGDSALYLCASSFNRGTLDEQYFGPGTRLTVT.

V and J are TRBV6-1 and TRBJ2-2; unclear D gene. The CDR3 consists of 14 residues. V lost 4 bases to trimming and J lost 0 bases, with 6 bases between them. In germline, CDR1 is MNHNS, CDR2 SASEGT. CDR3 sequence reads: CASSVPTNTGELFF. The CDR3 nucleotides are TGTGCCAGCAGTGTTCCAACGAACACCGGGGAGCTGTTTTTT.

The gene calls are TRBV4-2 and TRBJ2-3, with unresolved D. Per the germline V gene, CDR1 is LGHNA and CDR2 is YNFKEQ. The length of the CDR3 is 12 residues. With 6 bases removed from V and 6 bases from J, the gap between germline ends came to 10 bases. CDR3 sequence reads: CASSESQDTQYF. The CDR3, as DNA: TGTGCCAGCAGTGAAAGTCAGGATACGCAGTATTTT.

V is TRBV9 and J is TRBJ2-2, with D possibly TRBD2 on 6 matching bases. Germline CDR1 is SGDLS and CDR2 is YYNGEE. This CDR3 region has 16 residues. The ends were cut back, 0 bases at V and 5 bases at J, with 14 bases in the middle. Here the CDR3 DNA reads TGTGCCAGCAGCGTAGACGGGGGTTTTTTAACCGGGGAGCTGTTTTTT. It translates to CASSVDGGFLTGELFF.

The chain combines TRBV9 with TRBJ2-3, with 7 bases matching TRBD2. The CDR3 contains 13 residues. J gave up 4 bases and V 3 bases, and 2 bases lay outside the gene matches. CDR1 is SGDLS and CDR2 is YYNGEE in the germline V gene. CDR3 residues: CASSALASDTQYF. In DNA, the CDR3 is TGTGCCAGCAGCGCACTAGCGTCAGATACGCAGTATTTT.